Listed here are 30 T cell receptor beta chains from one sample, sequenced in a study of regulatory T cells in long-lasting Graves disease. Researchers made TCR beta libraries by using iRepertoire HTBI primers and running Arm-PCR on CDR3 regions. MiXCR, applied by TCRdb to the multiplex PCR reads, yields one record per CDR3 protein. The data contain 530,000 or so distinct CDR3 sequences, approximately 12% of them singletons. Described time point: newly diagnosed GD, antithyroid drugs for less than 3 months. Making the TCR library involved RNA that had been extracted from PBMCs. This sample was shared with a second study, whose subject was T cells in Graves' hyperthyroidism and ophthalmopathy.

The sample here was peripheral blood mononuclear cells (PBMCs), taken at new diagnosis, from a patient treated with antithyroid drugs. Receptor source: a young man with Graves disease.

Here the CDR3 DNA reads TGCGCCAGCAGCCTGGGACAGGGCCCCGGGACAGCTTTCTTT. Residues: CASSLGQGPGTAFF. The V and J genes are TRBV5-1 and TRBJ1-1; the match to TRBD1 covers 9 bases. The J segment lost 10 bases and the V segment lost 4 bases, leaving 11 bases of the junction unmatched. The CDR3 totals 14 residues. The germline CDR1 and CDR2 sequences are SGHRS and YFSETQ.

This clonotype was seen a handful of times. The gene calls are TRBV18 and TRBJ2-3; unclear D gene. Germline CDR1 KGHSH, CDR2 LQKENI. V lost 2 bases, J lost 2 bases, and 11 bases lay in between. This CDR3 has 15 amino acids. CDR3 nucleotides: TGTGCCAGCTCACCAATTGCTACAAACACAGATACGCAGTATTTT. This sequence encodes CASSPIATNTDTQYF.

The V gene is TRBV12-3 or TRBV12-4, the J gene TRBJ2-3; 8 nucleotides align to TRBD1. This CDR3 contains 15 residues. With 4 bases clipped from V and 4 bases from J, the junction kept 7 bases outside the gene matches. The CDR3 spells CASSWEAGGPDTQYF. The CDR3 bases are TGTGCCAGCAGTTGGGAGGCAGGGGGCCCAGATACGCAGTATTTT.

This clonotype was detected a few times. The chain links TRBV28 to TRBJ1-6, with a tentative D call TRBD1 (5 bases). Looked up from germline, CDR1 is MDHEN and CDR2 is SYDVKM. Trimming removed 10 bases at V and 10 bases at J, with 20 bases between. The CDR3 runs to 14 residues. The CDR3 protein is CATIRGEERSPLHF. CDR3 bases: TGTGCCACCATCCGGGGGGAGGAGAGGTCACCCCTCCACTTT.

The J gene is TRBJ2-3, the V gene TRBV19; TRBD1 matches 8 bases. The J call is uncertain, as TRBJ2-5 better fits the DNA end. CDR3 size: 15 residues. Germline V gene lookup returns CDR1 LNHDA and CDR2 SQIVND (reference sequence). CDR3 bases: TGTGCCAGTAGTATGTCTTCGACAGGGGTAGAGACCCAGTACTTC. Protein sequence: CASSMSSTGVETQYF.

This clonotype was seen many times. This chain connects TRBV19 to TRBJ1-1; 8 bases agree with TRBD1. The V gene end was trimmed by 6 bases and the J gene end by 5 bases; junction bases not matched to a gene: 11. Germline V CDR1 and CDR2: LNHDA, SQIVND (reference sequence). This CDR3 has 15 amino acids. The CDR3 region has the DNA TGTGCCAGTAGACAGGGGGTCTCGAGTTGGACTGAAGCTTTCTTT. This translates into CASRQGVSSWTEAFF.

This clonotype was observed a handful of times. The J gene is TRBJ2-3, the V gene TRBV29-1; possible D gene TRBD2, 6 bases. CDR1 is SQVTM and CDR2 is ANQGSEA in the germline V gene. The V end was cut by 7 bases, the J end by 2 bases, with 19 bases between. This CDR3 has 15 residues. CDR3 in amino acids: CSAQRARAATDTQYF. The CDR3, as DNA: TGCAGCGCACAGCGGGCGCGAGCGGCCACAGATACGCAGTATTTT.

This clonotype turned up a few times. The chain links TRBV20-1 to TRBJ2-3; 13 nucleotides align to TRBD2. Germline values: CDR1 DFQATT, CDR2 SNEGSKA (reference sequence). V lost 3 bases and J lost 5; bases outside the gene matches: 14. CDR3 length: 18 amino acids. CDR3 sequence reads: CSARNYLTSGRALDTQYF. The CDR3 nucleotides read TGCAGTGCTAGGAACTACCTAACTAGCGGGAGGGCGCTAGATACGCAGTATTTT.

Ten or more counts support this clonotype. In DNA form, the CDR3 reads TGTGCCAGCAGCCCCGGGACAGGGGAACGGGAGACCCAGTACTTC. This codes for CASSPGTGERETQYF. This rearrangement joins TRBV9 to TRBJ2-5; 10 bases are a match to TRBD1. CDR1 is SGDLS, CDR2 YYNGEE, per germline. Germline trimming cut 4 bases from V and 5 bases from J; bases unmatched to any gene: 8. The CDR3 loop spans 15 amino acids. Variable domain in full (rest from reference TRBV9 and TRBJ2-5): DSGVTQTPKHLITATGQRVTLRCSPRSGDLSVYWYQQSLDQGLQFLIQYYNGEERAKGNILERFSAQQFPDLHSELNLSSLELGDSALYFCASSPGTGERETQYFGPGTRLLVL.

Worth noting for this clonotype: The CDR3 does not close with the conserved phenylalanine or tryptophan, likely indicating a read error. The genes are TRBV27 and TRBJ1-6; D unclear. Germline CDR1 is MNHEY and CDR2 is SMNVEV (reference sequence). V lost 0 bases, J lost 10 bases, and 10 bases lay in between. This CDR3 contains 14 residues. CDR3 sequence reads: CASSLSGEGSPLHS. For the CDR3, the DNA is TGTGCCAGCAGTTTATCAGGAGAGGGATCACCCCTCCACTCT.

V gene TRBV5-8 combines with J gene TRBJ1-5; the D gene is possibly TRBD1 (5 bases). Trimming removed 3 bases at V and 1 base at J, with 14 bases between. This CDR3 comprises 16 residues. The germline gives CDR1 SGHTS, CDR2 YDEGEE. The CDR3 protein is CASSSSTYRSNQPQHF. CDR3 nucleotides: TGTGCCAGCAGCTCGTCCACCTACAGGAGCAATCAGCCCCAGCATTTT.

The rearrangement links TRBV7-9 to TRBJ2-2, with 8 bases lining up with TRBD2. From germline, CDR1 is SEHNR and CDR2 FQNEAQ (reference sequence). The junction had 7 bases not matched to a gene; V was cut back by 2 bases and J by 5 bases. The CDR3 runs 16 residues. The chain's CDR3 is CASSLSREAGTGELFF. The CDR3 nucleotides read TGTGCCAGCAGCTTATCGCGGGAGGCCGGGACCGGGGAGCTGTTTTTT.

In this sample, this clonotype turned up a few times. The CDR3 spells CASSNGTDSQAFF. In DNA, the CDR3 is TGTGCCAGCAGCAACGGGACAGATTCCCAAGCTTTCTTT. V usage is TRBV5-6 and J usage is TRBJ1-1, with 7 bases that match TRBD1. J was trimmed by 9 bases and V by 4 bases; bases with no gene match: 9. This CDR3 spans 13 amino acids. The germline CDR1 and CDR2 sequences are SGHDT and YYEEEE. The whole variable domain, filled in from reference TRBV5-6 and TRBJ1-1, reads DAGVTQSPTHLIKTRGQQVTLRCSPKSGHDTVSWYQQALGQGPQFIFQYYEEEERQRGNFPDRFSGHQFPNYSSELNVNALLLGDSALYLCASSNGTDSQAFFGQGTRLTVV.

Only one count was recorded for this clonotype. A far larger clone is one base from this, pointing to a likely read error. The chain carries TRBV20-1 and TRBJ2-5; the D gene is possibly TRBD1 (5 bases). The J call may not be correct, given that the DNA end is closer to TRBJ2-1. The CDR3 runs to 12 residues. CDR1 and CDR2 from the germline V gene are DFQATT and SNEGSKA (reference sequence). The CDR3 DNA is TGCAGCGTGGGCAGGGCGGTAAATGAGCAGTTCTTC. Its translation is CSVGRAVNEQFF.

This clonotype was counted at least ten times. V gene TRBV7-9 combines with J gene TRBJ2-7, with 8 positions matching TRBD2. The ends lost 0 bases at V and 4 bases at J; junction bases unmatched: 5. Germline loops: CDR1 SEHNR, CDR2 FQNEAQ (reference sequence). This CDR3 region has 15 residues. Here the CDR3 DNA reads TGTGCCAGCAGCTTAGCGGCGGGAGGTTCGTACGAGCAGTACTTC. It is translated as CASSLAAGGSYEQYF.

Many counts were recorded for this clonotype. The CDR3 nucleotides are TGTGCCAGCAGTGAAGCCCCTGGGACAGGGGGCGAAGAGACCCAGTACTTC. It yields the protein CASSEAPGTGGEETQYF. The rearrangement uses TRBV6-1 and TRBJ2-5; 12 nucleotides agree with TRBD1. The germline V gene has CDR1 MNHNS and CDR2 SASEGT. CDR3 length: 17 residues. Trimming took 0 bases from V and 3 from J; bases not matched to a gene: 5.

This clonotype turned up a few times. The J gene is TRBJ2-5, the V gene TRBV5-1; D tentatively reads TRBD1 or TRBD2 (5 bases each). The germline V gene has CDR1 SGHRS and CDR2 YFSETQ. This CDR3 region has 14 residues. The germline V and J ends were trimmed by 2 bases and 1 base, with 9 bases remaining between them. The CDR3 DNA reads TGCGCCAGCAGCTTAATGAGGGGCCAAGAGACCCAGTACTTC. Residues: CASSLMRGQETQYF.

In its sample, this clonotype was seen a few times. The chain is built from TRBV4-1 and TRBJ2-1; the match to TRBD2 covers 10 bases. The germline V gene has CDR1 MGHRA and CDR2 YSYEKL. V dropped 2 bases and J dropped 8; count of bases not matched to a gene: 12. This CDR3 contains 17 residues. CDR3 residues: CASSQWGSSGRADEQFF. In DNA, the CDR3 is TGCGCCAGCAGCCAATGGGGGAGCAGCGGGAGGGCAGATGAGCAGTTCTTC.

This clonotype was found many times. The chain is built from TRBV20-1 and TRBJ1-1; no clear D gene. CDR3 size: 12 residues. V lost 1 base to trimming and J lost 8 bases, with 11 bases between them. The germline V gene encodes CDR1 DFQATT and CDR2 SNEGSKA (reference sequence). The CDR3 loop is CSARVGGQEAFF. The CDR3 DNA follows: TGCAGTGCTAGAGTCGGAGGGCAGGAAGCTTTCTTT.

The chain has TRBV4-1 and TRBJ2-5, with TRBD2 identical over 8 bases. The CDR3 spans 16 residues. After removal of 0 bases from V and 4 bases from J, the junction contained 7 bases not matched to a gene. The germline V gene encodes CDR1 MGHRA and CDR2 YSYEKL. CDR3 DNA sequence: TGCGCCAGCAGCCAAGAGCTACGGGGGGGTGGAGAGACCCAGTACTTC. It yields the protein CASSQELRGGGETQYF.

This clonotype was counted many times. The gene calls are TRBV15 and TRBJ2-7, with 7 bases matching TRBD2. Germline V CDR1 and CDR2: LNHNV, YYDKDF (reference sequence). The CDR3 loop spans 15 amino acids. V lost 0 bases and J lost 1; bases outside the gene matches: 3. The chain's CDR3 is CATSRENSGSYEQYF. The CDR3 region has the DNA TGTGCCACCAGCAGAGAGAATAGCGGGTCCTACGAGCAGTACTTC.

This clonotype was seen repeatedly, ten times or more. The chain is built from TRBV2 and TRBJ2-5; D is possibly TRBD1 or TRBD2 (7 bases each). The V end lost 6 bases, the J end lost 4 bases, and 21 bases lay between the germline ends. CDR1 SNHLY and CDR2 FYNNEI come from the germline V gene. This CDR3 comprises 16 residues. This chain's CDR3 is CASRPRGTVAGETQYF. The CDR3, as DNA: TGTGCCAGCAGGCCTCGGGGGACAGTAGCGGGAGAGACCCAGTACTTC.

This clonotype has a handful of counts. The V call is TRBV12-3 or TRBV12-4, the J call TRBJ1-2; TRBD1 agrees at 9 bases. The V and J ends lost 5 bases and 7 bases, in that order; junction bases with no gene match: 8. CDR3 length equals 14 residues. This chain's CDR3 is CASSRTDRGRGYTF. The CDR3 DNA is TGTGCCAGCAGTCGGACGGACAGGGGCCGTGGCTACACCTTC.

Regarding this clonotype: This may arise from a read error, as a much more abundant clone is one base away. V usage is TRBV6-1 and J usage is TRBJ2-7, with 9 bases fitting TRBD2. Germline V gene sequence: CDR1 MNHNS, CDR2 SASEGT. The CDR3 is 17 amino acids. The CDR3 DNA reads TGTGCCAGCAGTCCGGACATTAGCGGGAGCCATTCCTGCGAGCAGTACTTC. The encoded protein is CASSPDISGSHSCEQYF.

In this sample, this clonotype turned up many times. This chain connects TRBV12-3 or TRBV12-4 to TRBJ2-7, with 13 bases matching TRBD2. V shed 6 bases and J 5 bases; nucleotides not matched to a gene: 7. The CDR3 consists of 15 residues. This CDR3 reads CASSTLAGGFNEQYF. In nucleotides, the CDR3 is TGTGCCAGCAGCACACTAGCGGGAGGGTTCAACGAGCAGTACTTC.

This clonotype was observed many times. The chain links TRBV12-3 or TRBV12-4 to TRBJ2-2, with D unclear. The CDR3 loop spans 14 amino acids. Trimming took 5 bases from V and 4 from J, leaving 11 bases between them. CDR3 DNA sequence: TGTGCCAGCAGTCCCGGACGGACCACCGGGGAGCTGTTTTTT. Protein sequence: CASSPGRTTGELFF.

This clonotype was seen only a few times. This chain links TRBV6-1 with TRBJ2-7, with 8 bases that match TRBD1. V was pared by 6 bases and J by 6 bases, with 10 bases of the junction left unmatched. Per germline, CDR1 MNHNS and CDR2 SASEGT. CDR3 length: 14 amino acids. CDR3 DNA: TGTGCCAGCAGGAGGACACAGGGGGAATCCGAGCAGTACTTC. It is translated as CASRRTQGESEQYF.

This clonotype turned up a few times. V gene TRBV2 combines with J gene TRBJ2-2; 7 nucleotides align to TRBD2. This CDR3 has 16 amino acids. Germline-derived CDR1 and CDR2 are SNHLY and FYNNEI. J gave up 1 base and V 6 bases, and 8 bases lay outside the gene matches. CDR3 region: CASRGGIVGNTGELFF. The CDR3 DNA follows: TGTGCCAGCAGGGGGGGGATTGTAGGGAACACCGGGGAGCTGTTTTTT. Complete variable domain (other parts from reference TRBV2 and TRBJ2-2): EPEVTQTPSHQVTQMGQEVILRCVPISNHLYFYWYRQILGQKVEFLVSFYNNEISEKSEIFDDQFSVERPDGSNFTLKIRSTKLEDSAMYFCASRGGIVGNTGELFFGEGSRLTVL.

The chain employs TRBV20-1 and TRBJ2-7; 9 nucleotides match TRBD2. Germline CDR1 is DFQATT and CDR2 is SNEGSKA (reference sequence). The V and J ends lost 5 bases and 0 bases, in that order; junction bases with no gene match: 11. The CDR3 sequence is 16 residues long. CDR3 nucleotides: TGCAGTGCTTCGGGACCAGCGGGAGGCGTCTCCTACGAGCAGTACTTC. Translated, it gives CSASGPAGGVSYEQYF.

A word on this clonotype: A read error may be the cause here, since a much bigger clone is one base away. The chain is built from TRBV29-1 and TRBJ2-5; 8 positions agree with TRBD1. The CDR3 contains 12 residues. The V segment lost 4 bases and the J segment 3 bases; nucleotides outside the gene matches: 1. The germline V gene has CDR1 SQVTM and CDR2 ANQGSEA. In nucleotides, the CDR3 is TGCAGCGTTGGGGACAGGAAAGAGACCCAGTACTTC. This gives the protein CSVGDRKETQYF. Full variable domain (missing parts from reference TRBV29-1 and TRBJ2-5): SAVISQKPSRDICQRGTSLTIQCQVDSQVTMMFWYRQQPGQSLTLIATANQGSEATYESGFVIDKFPISRPNLTFSTLTVSNMSPEDSSIYLCSVGDRKETQYFGPGTRLLVL.